The 26 T cell receptor beta chains below were found in one sample sequenced in a study of T cells in localized non-small cell lung cancer. Assay used: immunoSEQ multiplex PCR; TCRdb lists only in-frame clones, some missing. The table has approximately 15,000 clones, about 85% seen once; the top ten hold less than 4.5%. This specimen consisted of peripheral blood, obtained before any cancer treatment. The receptors were gathered from a woman between 35 and 70 years old with stage I lung adenocarcinoma.

This clone is a singleton in its sample. This sequence joins TRBV6-1 and TRBJ1-2; TRBD1 matches 9 bases. Trimming cost V 6 bases and J 6 bases; bases outside gene matches: 11. Germline V gene lookup returns CDR1 MNHNS and CDR2 SASEGT. The CDR3 consists of 15 residues. CDR3 in DNA: TGTGCCAGCAGCGGACAGGGGATTAGACTCAATGGCTACACCTTC. Translating gives CASSGQGIRLNGYTF.

The CDR3 sequence: CASRKSGQLNQPQHF. DNA of the CDR3: TGTGCCAGCAGGAAGTCCGGACAGCTCAATCAGCCCCAGCATTTT. The chain combines TRBV6-1 with TRBJ1-5; the D gene is possibly TRBD1 (6 bases). This CDR3 region has 15 residues. The V end was cut by 6 bases, the J end by 3 bases, with 15 bases between. From germline, CDR1 is MNHNS and CDR2 SASEGT.

This clone is a singleton in its sample. The chain couples TRBV5-6 to TRBJ1-2; D call uncertain. CDR1 and CDR2 (germline): SGHDT, YYEEEE. The CDR3 runs 15 residues. V was cut by 1 base and J by 8 bases, with 18 bases left in between. The CDR3 coding sequence is TGTGCCAGCAGCTTGTACACAGCCCTCCTTCGGGGCTACACCTTC. Its protein is CASSLYTALLRGYTF.

The V gene is TRBV7-3, the J gene TRBJ2-7; D possibly corresponds to TRBD1 (6 bases). The V gene's germline CDR1 is SGHTA and CDR2 FQGTGA. This CDR3 spans 15 amino acids. V lost 1 base and J 4 bases, leaving 14 bases between the germline ends. Here the CDR3 DNA reads TGTGCCAGCAGCTTAAACCCCTCCCAGGGGTACGAGCAGTACTTC. Translated: CASSLNPSQGYEQYF.

The table lists this clone with a few counts. The V call is TRBV6-5, the J call TRBJ2-7, with 8 bases identical to TRBD1. Germline CDR1 MNHEY, CDR2 SVGAGI. The CDR3 totals 15 residues. V lost 6 bases, J lost 6 bases, and 13 bases stayed unmatched. The CDR3 spells CASSPTWTGTGEQYF. CDR3 coding DNA: TGTGCCAGCAGCCCGACATGGACAGGGACAGGCGAGCAGTACTTC.

The chain recombines TRBV5-5 with TRBJ1-5, with TRBD1 as a possible D gene (5 bases). The V end was cut by 4 bases, the J end by 11 bases, with 16 bases between. The CDR3 is 13 amino acids. The germline V gene encodes CDR1 SGHKS and CDR2 YYEKEE (reference sequence). CDR3 nucleotide sequence: TGTGCCAGCAGCCCCAGGGTTCCTGGGGCCCAGCATTTT. It translates to CASSPRVPGAQHF.

The chain couples TRBV30 to TRBJ1-3; TRBD1 is a possible D gene (6 bases). The CDR3 loop spans 13 amino acids. Germline CDR1 reads GTSNPN; CDR2 reads SVGIG (reference sequence). Trimming stripped 2 bases from V and 4 bases from J, with 9 bases between. For the CDR3, the DNA is TGTGCCTGGAGTACAGGGAAAGGAAACACCATATATTTT. Translation: CAWSTGKGNTIYF.

This chain links TRBV9 with TRBJ2-7; TRBD1 matches at 9 bases. The length of the CDR3 is 16 residues. Germline trimming cut 4 bases from V and 4 bases from J; bases unmatched to any gene: 12. Per germline, CDR1 SGDLS and CDR2 YYNGEE. For the CDR3, the DNA is TGTGCCAGCAGCCCCAGAGGGACAGGGAATAGTTACGAGCAGTACTTC. This sequence encodes CASSPRGTGNSYEQYF.

This chain joins TRBV7-8 and TRBJ2-1; TRBD2 might be the D (6 bases). Germline values: CDR1 SGHVS, CDR2 FQNEAQ. Trimming shortened V by 1 base and J by 8 bases, and 15 bases separated the two germline ends. The CDR3 covers 15 residues. CDR3 sequence: CASSLVGKGGDEQFF. The CDR3 DNA is TGTGCCAGCAGCTTAGTGGGTAAGGGAGGCGATGAGCAGTTCTTC.

This clone was counted only a few times. The J gene is TRBJ1-4, the V gene TRBV2; TRBD1 aligns across 9 bases. V was pared by 6 bases and J by 1 base, with 6 bases of the junction left unmatched. This CDR3 has 16 residues. CDR1 SNHLY and CDR2 FYNNEI come from the germline V gene. The CDR3 DNA is TGTGCCAGCAGCCCGGACAGGGGTATAACTAATGAAAAACTGTTTTTT. Amino acids: CASSPDRGITNEKLFF.

J is TRBJ2-3 and V is TRBV7-3; 8 bases align to TRBD2. The V gene end was trimmed by 5 bases and the J gene end by 4 bases; junction bases not matched to a gene: 8. The CDR3 contains 15 residues. The germline V gene has CDR1 SGHTA and CDR2 FQGTGA. DNA for the CDR3: TGTGCCAGCAGCCCCGGGGGGGCCGCCGCAGATACGCAGTATTTT. This sequence encodes CASSPGGAAADTQYF.

The gene calls are TRBV4-2 and TRBJ1-5; 10 nucleotides line up with TRBD1. The germline V gene has CDR1 LGHNA and CDR2 YNFKEQ. CDR3 length equals 15 residues. J gave up 5 bases and V 1 base, and 2 bases lay outside the gene matches. The CDR3 here is CASSQGDRGDQPQHF. CDR3 nucleotides: TGTGCCAGCAGCCAAGGGGACAGGGGAGATCAGCCCCAGCATTTT.

This clone was seen a handful of times. The V gene is TRBV7-2, the J gene TRBJ2-7; the D gene is possibly TRBD1 (6 bases). The CDR3 totals 15 residues. V shed 2 bases and J shed 5 bases, with 16 bases lying between them. Germline V gene lookup returns CDR1 SGHTA and CDR2 FQGNSA. CDR3 in amino acids: CASSLTGTVGHEQYF. CDR3 bases: TGTGCCAGCAGCTTAACAGGGACGGTGGGCCACGAGCAGTACTTC.

This chain uses TRBV19 with TRBJ1-5; unclear D gene. V was clipped by 2 bases and J by 9 bases, with 11 bases between them. This CDR3 region has 13 residues. Germline V gene lookup returns CDR1 LNHDA and CDR2 SQIVND (reference sequence). This chain's CDR3 is CASSIHTQGPQHF. Here the CDR3 DNA reads TGTGCCAGTAGTATACACACCCAAGGGCCCCAGCATTTT.

This chain links TRBV18 with TRBJ2-7; TRBD2 agrees at 7 bases. The length of the CDR3 is 13 residues. Germline CDR1 and CDR2: KGHSH and LQKENI. Trimming removed 3 bases from V and 4 bases from J; junction bases left unmatched: 3. DNA for the CDR3: TGTGCCAGCTCACCTGGTAGCGGGTACGAGCAGTACTTC. Translated: CASSPGSGYEQYF.

This chain uses TRBV6-6 with TRBJ2-7; 8 bases map to TRBD1. The length of the CDR3 is 15 residues. Germline values: CDR1 MNHNY, CDR2 SVGAGI (reference sequence). With 5 bases clipped from V and 3 bases from J, the junction kept 9 bases outside the gene matches. CDR3 nucleotide sequence: TGTGCCAGCAGTAACGCCAGACAGGGGCGCTACGAGCAGTACTTC. It encodes CASSNARQGRYEQYF.

The V and J genes are TRBV30 and TRBJ1-1, with D perhaps matching TRBD1 (5 bases). V lost 4 bases to trimming and J lost 8 bases, with 11 bases between them. This CDR3 comprises 11 residues. CDR1 and CDR2 (germline): GTSNPN, SVGIG (reference sequence). CDR3 sequence: CAWMSRGEAFF. The DNA of the CDR3 is TGTGCCTGGATGTCGAGGGGAGAAGCTTTCTTT. The whole variable domain, filled in from reference TRBV30 and TRBJ1-1, reads SQTIHQWPATLVQPVGSPLSLECTVEGTSNPNLYWYRQAAGRGLQLLFYSVGIGQISSEVPQNLSASRPQDRQFILSSKKLLLSDSGFYLCAWMSRGEAFFGQGTRLTVV.

The chain employs TRBV11-2 and TRBJ1-1, with 7 bases identical to TRBD1. Germline V lookup: CDR1 SGHAT, CDR2 FQNNGV. The CDR3 loop spans 16 amino acids. Trimming at V came to 4 bases and at J to 3 bases, leaving 11 bases not matched to a gene. The CDR3 region has the DNA TGTGCCAGCAGCTCGGACAGGAACTATGAGGACACTGAAGCTTTCTTT. This sequence encodes CASSSDRNYEDTEAFF.

V is TRBV5-1 and J is TRBJ2-2, with 10 bases that match TRBD1. This CDR3 is built from 14 residues. V was pared by 4 bases and J by 5 bases, with 2 bases of the junction left unmatched. CDR1 is SGHRS and CDR2 is YFSETQ in the germline V gene. The CDR3 reads CASSVGQGTGELFF. The CDR3 nucleotides are TGCGCCAGCAGCGTGGGACAGGGGACCGGGGAGCTGTTTTTT. The full variable domain, with the rest looked up from reference TRBV5-1 and TRBJ2-2, is KAGVTQTPRYLIKTRGQQVTLSCSPISGHRSVSWYQQTPGQGLQFLFEYFSETQRNKGNFPGRFSGRQFSNSRSEMNVSTLELGDSALYLCASSVGQGTGELFFGEGSRLTVL.

The J gene is TRBJ1-2, the V gene TRBV7-2, with D uncertain. The germline CDR1 and CDR2 sequences are SGHTA and FQGNSA. This CDR3 has 15 amino acids. Trimming removed 0 bases from V and 6 bases from J, with 14 bases in between. The CDR3 loop reads CASSLATTTPNGYTF. The CDR3 coding sequence is TGTGCCAGCAGCTTAGCCACAACTACCCCGAATGGCTACACCTTC.

The chain joins TRBV30 to TRBJ1-2, with 7 bases fitting TRBD1. The CDR3 sequence is 14 residues long. Germline CDR1 GTSNPN, CDR2 SVGIG (reference sequence). Trimming cost V 4 bases and J 4 bases; bases outside gene matches: 9. In nucleotides, the CDR3 is TGTGCCTGGACCCGAGACAGGGCCGGCTATGGCTACACCTTC. It encodes CAWTRDRAGYGYTF.

V gene TRBV6-5 combines with J gene TRBJ1-2, with TRBD1 matching 8 bases. This CDR3 has 14 residues. Germline V gene sequence: CDR1 MNHEY, CDR2 SVGAGI. Trimming cost V 2 bases and J 4 bases; bases outside gene matches: 3. The CDR3 reads CASSYATGGYGYTF. Here the CDR3 DNA reads TGTGCCAGCAGTTACGCAACAGGGGGCTATGGCTACACCTTC.

CDR3 residues: CASSLDRGNEKLFF. CDR3 in DNA: TGTGCCAGCAGCTTGGACAGGGGAAATGAAAAACTGTTTTTT. This chain joins TRBV7-2 and TRBJ1-4; 9 positions match TRBD1. The CDR3 has 14 amino acids. Germline CDR1 reads SGHTA; CDR2 reads FQGNSA. V dropped 3 bases and J dropped 5; count of bases not matched to a gene: 1.

In this sample, this clone turned up once. The genes are TRBV2 and TRBJ2-7; TRBD2 might be the D (6 bases). CDR3 size: 14 residues. CDR1 is SNHLY, CDR2 FYNNEI, per germline. V was clipped by 2 bases and J by 3 bases, with 11 bases between them. The CDR3 is CASSELGLDYEQYF. As DNA, the CDR3 is TGTGCCAGCAGTGAACTGGGACTTGACTACGAGCAGTACTTC.

This clone was picked up a small number of times. Relative to the germline gene, one junction end is altered; a read error may explain this. The chain links TRBV7-9 to TRBJ2-3; TRBD1 or TRBD2 may be the D gene (6 bases each). Germline values: CDR1 SEHNR, CDR2 FQNEAQ (reference sequence). The CDR3 has 13 amino acids. The CDR3 loop reads CASCFGGPDTQYF. In nucleotides, the CDR3 is TGTGCCAGCTGCTTCGGGGGCCCAGATACGCAGTATTTT.

The chain is built from TRBV29-1 and TRBJ2-7, with D possibly called TRBD1 or TRBD2 (5 bases each). Germline V gives CDR1 SQVTM, CDR2 ANQGSEA. The CDR3 contains 12 residues. Between the trimmed V and J ends, which lost 0 bases and 8 bases, there was a span of 11 bases. The CDR3 is CSVEDGTYQQYF. CDR3 DNA: TGCAGCGTTGAAGATGGGACGTACCAGCAGTACTTC.